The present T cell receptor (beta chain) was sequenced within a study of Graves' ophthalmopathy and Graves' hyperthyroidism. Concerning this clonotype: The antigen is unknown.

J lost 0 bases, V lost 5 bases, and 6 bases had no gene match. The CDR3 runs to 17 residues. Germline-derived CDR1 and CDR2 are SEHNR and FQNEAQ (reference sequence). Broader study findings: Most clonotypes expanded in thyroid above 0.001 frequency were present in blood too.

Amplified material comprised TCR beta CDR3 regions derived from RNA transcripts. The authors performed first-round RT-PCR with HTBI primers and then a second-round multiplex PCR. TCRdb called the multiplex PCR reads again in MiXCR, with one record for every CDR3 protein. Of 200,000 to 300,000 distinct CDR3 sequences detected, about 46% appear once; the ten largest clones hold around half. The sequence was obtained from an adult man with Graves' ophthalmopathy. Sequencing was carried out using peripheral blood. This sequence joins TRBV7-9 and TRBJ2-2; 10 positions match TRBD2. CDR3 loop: CASSHNGLAANTGELFF. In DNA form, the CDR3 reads TGTGCCAGCAGCCACAACGGACTAGCGGCGAACACCGGGGAGCTGTTTTTT.